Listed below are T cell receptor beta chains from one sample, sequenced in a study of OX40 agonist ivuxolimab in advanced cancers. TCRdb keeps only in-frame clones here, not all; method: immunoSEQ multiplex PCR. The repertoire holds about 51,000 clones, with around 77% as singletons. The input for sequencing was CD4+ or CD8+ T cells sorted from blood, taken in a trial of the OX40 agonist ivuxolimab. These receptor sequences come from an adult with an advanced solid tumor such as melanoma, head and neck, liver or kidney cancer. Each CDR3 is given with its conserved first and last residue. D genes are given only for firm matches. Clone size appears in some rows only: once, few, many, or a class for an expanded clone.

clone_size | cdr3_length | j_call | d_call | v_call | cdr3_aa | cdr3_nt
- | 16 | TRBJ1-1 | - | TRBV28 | CASSLSPARRNTEAFF | TGTGCCAGCAGTTTATCCCCGGCCAGGAGGAACACTGAAGCTTTCTTT
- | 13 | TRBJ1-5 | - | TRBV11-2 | CASSTQGNQPQHF | TGTGCCAGCAGCACACAGGGCAATCAGCCCCAGCATTTT
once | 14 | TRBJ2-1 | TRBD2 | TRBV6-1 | CASSVGLALGEQFF | TGTGCCAGCAGCGTAGGACTAGCCTTAGGAGAGCAGTTCTTC
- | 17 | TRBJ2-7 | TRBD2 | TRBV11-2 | CASGLASGTSGTYEQYF | TGTGCCAGCGGCTTAGCCTCGGGGACTAGCGGTACCTACGAGCAGTACTTC
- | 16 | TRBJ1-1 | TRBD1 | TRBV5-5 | CASSLVGQGFWTEAFF | TGTGCCAGCAGCTTGGTGGGACAGGGGTTCTGGACTGAAGCTTTCTTT
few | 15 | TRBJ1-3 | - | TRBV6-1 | CASSEDGSSGNTIYF | TGTGCCAGCTCCGAGGACGGGAGCTCTGGAAACACCATATATTTT
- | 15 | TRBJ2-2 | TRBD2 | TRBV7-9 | CASSLTSGNTGELFF | TGTGCCAGCAGCTTGACTAGCGGGAACACCGGGGAGCTGTTTTTT
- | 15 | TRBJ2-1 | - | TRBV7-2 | CASSRGLAPGNEQFF | TGTGCCAGCAGTAGGGGGCTAGCGCCCGGCAATGAGCAGTTCTTC
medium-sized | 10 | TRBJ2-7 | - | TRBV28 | CASSKYEQYF | TGTGCCAGCAGTAAATACGAGCAGTACTTC
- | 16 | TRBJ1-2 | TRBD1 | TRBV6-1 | CASSERRGQGRYGYTF | TGTGCCAGCAGTGAAAGGCGAGGACAGGGGAGGTATGGCTACACCTTC
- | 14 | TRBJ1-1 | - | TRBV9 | CASSSTEMNTEAFF | TGTGCCAGCAGCTCTACAGAAATGAACACTGAAGCTTTCTTT
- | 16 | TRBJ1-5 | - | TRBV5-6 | CASSLRLIGRNQPQHF | TGTGCCAGCAGCTTGCGCCTCATAGGGCGCAATCAGCCCCAGCATTTT
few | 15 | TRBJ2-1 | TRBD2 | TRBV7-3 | CASSPPGLAYNEQFF | TGTGCCAGCAGCCCCCCGGGACTAGCCTACAATGAGCAGTTCTTC
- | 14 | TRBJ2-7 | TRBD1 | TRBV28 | CASSTSGTGDEQYF | TGTGCCAGCAGTACCTCCGGGACAGGGGACGAGCAGTACTTC
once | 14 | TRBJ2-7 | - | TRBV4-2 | CASSTQLAGDEQYF | TGTGCCAGCAGCACCCAACTTGCCGGCGACGAGCAGTACTTC
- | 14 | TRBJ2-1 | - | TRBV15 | CATSRGSRDAEQFF | TGTGCCACCAGCAGAGGGTCGAGGGACGCAGAGCAGTTCTTC
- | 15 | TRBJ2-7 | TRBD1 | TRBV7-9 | CASSSGDRMSYEQYF | TGTGCCAGCAGCTCCGGGGACAGGATGTCGTACGAGCAGTACTTC
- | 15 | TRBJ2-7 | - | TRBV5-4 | CASSGQSGRSYEQYF | TGTGCCAGCAGCGGACAGTCGGGTCGATCCTACGAGCAGTACTTC
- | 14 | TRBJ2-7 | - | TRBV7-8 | CASSLGRLTYEQYF | TGTGCCAGCAGCTTAGGCCGTCTCACCTACGAGCAGTACTTC
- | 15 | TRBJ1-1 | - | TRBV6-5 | CASSYLRGLNTEAFF | TGTGCCAGCAGTTACCTTAGGGGTTTGAACACTGAAGCTTTCTTT
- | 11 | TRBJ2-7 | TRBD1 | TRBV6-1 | CASGQGYEQYF | TGTGCCAGTGGACAGGGCTACGAGCAGTACTTC
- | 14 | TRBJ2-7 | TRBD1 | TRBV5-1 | CASSLVGQPYEQYF | TGCGCCAGCAGCTTGGTGGGACAGCCCTACGAGCAGTACTTC
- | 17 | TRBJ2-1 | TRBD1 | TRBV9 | CASSVDTGTGGRNEQFF | TGTGCCAGCAGCGTAGACACCGGGACAGGGGGCCGAAATGAGCAGTTCTTC
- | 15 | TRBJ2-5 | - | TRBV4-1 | CASSQEYRPLETQYF | TGCGCCAGCAGCCAAGAATACAGGCCGCTCGAGACCCAGTACTTC
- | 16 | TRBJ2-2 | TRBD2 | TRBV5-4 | CASSGLAGANTGELFF | TGTGCCAGCAGCGGACTAGCGGGAGCGAACACCGGGGAGCTGTTTTTT
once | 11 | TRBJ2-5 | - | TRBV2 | CASTPKETQYF | TGTGCCAGCACCCCCAAGGAGACCCAGTACTTC
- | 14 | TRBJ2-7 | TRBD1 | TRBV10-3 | CAIRTGLSSYEQYF | TGTGCCATTCGGACAGGTCTCAGCTCCTACGAGCAGTACTTC
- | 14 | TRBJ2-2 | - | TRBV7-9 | CASSLEGQAGELFF | TGTGCCAGCAGCTTAGAGGGCCAAGCCGGGGAGCTGTTTTTT
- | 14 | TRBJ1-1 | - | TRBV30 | CAWSVPGLGSEAFF | TGTGCCTGGAGTGTACCAGGTTTAGGCAGTGAAGCTTTCTTT
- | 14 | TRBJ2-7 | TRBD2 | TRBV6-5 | CASSSLAGVYEQYF | TGTGCCAGCAGTTCACTAGCGGGAGTCTACGAGCAGTACTTC
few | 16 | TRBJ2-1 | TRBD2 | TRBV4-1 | CASSRVGLAVNNEQFF | TGCGCCAGCAGCCGGGTTGGACTAGCGGTCAACAATGAGCAGTTCTTC
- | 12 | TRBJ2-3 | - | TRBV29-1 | CSGDKARDTQYF | TGCAGCGGGGATAAGGCGCGAGATACGCAGTATTTT
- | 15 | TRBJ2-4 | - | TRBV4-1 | CASSQTGQYKNIQYF | TGCGCCAGCAGCCAGACAGGACAGTACAAAAACATTCAGTACTTC
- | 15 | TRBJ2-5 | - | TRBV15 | CATSRGGQSRETQYF | TGTGCCACCAGCAGAGGAGGACAGTCCAGGGAGACCCAGTACTTC
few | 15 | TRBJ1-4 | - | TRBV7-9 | CASSPSGRTNEKLFF | TGTGCCAGCAGTCCCAGCGGGAGAACTAATGAAAAACTGTTTTTT
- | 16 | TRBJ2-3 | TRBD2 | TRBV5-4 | CASSLSSGRAADTQYF | TGTGCCAGCAGCTTGTCCAGCGGGAGGGCAGCAGATACGCAGTATTTT
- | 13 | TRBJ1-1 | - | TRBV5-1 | CASSLQGNTEAFF | TGCGCCAGCAGCTTGCAGGGGAACACTGAAGCTTTCTTT
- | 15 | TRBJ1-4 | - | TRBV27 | CASSAVGTVLGKLFF | TGTGCCAGCAGTGCCGTGGGGACGGTATTGGGAAAACTGTTTTTT
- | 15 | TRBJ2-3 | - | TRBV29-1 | CSVQRPPQGTDTQYF | TGCAGCGTTCAACGTCCCCCCCAGGGCACAGATACGCAGTATTTT
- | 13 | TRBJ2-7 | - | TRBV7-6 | CASSSRATYEQYF | TGTGCCAGCAGCAGCAGGGCTACCTACGAGCAGTACTTC
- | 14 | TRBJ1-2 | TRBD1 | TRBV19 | CASSIPGGNYGYTF | TGTGCCAGTAGTATCCCAGGGGGGAACTATGGCTACACCTTC
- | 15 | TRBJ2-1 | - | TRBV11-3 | CASSLGGVWYNEQFF | TGTGCCAGCAGCTTAGGCGGAGTGTGGTACAATGAGCAGTTCTTC
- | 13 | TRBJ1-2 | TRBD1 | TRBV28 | CASSWDRIYGYTF | TGTGCCAGCAGTTGGGACAGGATATATGGCTACACCTTC
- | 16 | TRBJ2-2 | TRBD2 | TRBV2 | CASVGTSGRFAGELFF | TGTGCCAGCGTGGGGACTAGCGGGAGGTTTGCCGGGGAGCTGTTTTTT
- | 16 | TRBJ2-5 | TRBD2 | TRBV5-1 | CASSLGASGIQETQYF | TGCGCCAGCAGCTTGGGGGCTAGCGGAATCCAAGAGACCCAGTACTTC
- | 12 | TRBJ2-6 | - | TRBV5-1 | CASASRANVLTF | TGCGCCAGCGCCTCGAGGGCCAACGTCCTGACTTTC
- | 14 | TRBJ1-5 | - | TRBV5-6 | CASSGGRVNQPQHF | TGTGCCAGCAGCGGGGGTAGGGTTAATCAGCCCCAGCATTTT
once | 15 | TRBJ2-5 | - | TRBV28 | CASSPRGQGVETQYF | TGTGCCAGCAGTCCCCGAGGGCAGGGCGTGGAGACCCAGTACTTC
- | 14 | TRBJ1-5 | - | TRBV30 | CAWSVRSGDQPQHF | TGTGCCTGGAGTGTAAGATCAGGGGATCAGCCCCAGCATTTT
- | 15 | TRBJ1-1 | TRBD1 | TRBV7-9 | CASSAWSGGAFEAFF | TGTGCCAGCAGCGCATGGTCAGGGGGCGCTTTTGAAGCTTTCTTT